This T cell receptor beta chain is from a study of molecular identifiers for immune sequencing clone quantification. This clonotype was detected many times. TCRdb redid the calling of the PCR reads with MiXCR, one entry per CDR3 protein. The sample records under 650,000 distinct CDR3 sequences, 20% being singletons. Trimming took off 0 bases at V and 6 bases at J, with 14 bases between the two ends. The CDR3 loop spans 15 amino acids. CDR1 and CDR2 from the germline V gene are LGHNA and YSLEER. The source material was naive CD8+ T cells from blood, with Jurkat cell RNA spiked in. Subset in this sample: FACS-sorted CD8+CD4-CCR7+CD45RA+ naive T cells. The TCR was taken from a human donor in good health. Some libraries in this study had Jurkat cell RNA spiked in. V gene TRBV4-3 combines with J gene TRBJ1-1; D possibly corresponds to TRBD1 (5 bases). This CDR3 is CASSQDRDGVPEAFF. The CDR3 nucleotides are TGCGCCAGCAGCCAAGACAGGGATGGGGTGCCTGAAGCTTTCTTT.